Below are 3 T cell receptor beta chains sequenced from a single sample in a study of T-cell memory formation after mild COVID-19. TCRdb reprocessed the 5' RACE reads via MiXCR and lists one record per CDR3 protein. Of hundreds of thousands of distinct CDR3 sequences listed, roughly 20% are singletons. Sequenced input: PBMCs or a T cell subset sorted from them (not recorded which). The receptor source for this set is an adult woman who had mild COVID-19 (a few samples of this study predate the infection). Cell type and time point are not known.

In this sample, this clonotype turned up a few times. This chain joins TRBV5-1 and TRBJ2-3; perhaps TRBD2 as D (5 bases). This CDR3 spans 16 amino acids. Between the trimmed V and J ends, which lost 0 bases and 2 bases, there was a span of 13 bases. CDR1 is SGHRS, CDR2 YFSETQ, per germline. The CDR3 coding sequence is TGCGCCAGCAGCTTGGACGGGATACTTCTCACAGATACGCAGTATTTT. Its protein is CASSLDGILLTDTQYF.

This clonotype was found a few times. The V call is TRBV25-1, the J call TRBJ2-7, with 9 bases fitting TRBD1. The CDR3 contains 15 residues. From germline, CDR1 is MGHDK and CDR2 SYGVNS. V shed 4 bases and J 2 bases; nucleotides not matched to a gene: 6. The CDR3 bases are TGTGCCAGCAGTGTTTGGACAGGGGTGACCTACGAGCAGTACTTC. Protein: CASSVWTGVTYEQYF.

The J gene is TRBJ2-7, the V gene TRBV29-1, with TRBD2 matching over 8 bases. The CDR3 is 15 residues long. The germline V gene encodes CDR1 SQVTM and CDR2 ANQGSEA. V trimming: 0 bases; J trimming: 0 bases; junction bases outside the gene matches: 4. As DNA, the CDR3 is TGCAGCGTTGAAGATGGGCTAGCGGGCTCCTACGAGCAGTACTTC. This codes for CSVEDGLAGSYEQYF.